What follows are 8 T cell receptor beta chains derived from one specimen sequenced in a study of T cells after yellow fever vaccination (dated by TCRdb to 2018 to 2020). The intended sense of this specimen's treatment or condition label: live attenuated yellow fever vaccine strain. Receptors were amplified or captured by 5' RACE. Sequencing relied on an Illumina HiSeq 2500. Clones were called with MiXCR by TCRdb after fastp trimmed the public reads at Q25, and only in-frame beta chains were retained. CDR3 protein sequences are deduplicated, and each keeps its most common genes and DNA. Across this sample there are about 580,000 distinct CDR3 sequences, with less than 20% seen only once. The ten largest clones add up to 15% to 20% of the sample. The source was PBMCs, collected 5 days after the first yellow fever vaccination. The receptors stem from a man between 18 and 29 years old who received the YFV17D yellow fever vaccine.

This clonotype was detected only a few times. The rearrangement joins TRBV10-2 to TRBJ1-4; possible D gene TRBD1, 5 bases. CDR3 length: 14 residues. CDR1 WSHSY and CDR2 SAAADI come from the germline V gene. V shed 7 bases and J shed 0 bases, with 9 bases lying between them. Here the CDR3 reads CASNGGATNEKLFF. CDR3 sequence (DNA): TGCGCCAGCAATGGGGGGGCAACTAATGAAAAACTGTTTTTT.

This clonotype was observed a few times. The rearrangement joins TRBV25-1 to TRBJ2-1, with 8 bases that match TRBD1. From germline, CDR1 is MGHDK and CDR2 SYGVNS. V gave up 8 bases and J gave up 8 bases; unmatched junction bases: 8. The CDR3 extends over 13 amino acids. CDR3 DNA sequence: TGTGCCAGCTCGTGGACAGGGTCCGATGAGCAGTTCTTC. It is translated as CASSWTGSDEQFF.

The chain couples TRBV7-6 to TRBJ2-1; unclear D gene. Trimming took off 0 bases at V and 5 bases at J, with 5 bases between the two ends. This CDR3 spans 13 amino acids. Germline V gene sequence: CDR1 SGHVS, CDR2 FNYEAQ. Here the CDR3 reads CASSLAPDNEQFF. CDR3 in DNA: TGTGCCAGCAGCTTAGCCCCCGACAATGAGCAGTTCTTC. Drawing the rest from reference TRBV7-6 and TRBJ2-1, the complete variable domain is GAGVSQSPRYKVTKRGQDVALRCDPISGHVSLYWYRQALGQGPEFLTYFNYEAQQDKSGLPNDRFSAERPEGSISTLTIQRTEQRDSAMYRCASSLAPDNEQFFGPGTRLTVL.

Only a few counts were recorded for this clonotype. The chain couples TRBV5-5 to TRBJ2-2; D uncertain. The CDR3 consists of 14 residues. Germline V gene data show CDR1 as SGHKS and CDR2 as YYEKEE (reference sequence). Deletions cut 0 bases from V and 5 bases from J, with 8 bases between. CDR3 sequence reads: CASSLERVTGELFF. CDR3 bases: TGTGCCAGCAGCTTGGAAAGGGTTACCGGGGAGCTGTTTTTT.

This clonotype was seen a few times. The chain has TRBV12-3 or TRBV12-4 and TRBJ2-2, with D possibly TRBD2 on 6 matching bases. V lost 8 bases and J lost 0, with 10 bases in between. CDR3 length: 14 amino acids. CDR3 bases: TGTGCCAGCGAGTGGGGGGCGAACACCGGGGAGCTGTTTTTT. Its protein product is CASEWGANTGELFF.

The rearrangement links TRBV27 to TRBJ2-7, with TRBD1 identical over 9 bases. V gave up 5 bases and J gave up 5 bases; unmatched junction bases: 7. The CDR3 totals 14 residues. Germline values: CDR1 MNHEY, CDR2 SMNVEV (reference sequence). The CDR3 nucleotides read TGTGCCAGCAGTGCGGACAGGGGTTCCGACGAGCAGTACGTC. This gives the protein CASSADRGSDEQYV.

This clonotype was recorded many times. This chain uses TRBV11-2 with TRBJ2-3; tentative D call: TRBD2 (6 bases). Germline lookup yields CDR1 SGHAT and CDR2 FQNNGV. The CDR3 contains 14 residues. V was cut by 4 bases and J by 4 bases, with 12 bases left in between. The CDR3 loop reads CASSSREFPDTQYF. The CDR3 nucleotides read TGTGCCAGCAGCTCCCGGGAGTTCCCAGATACGCAGTATTTT.

Only a few counts were recorded for this clonotype. The V call is TRBV5-4, the J call TRBJ1-5, with D hard to call. The V end lost 0 bases, the J end lost 5 bases, and 9 bases lay between the germline ends. The CDR3 contains 14 residues. Per germline, CDR1 SGHNT and CDR2 YYREEE (reference sequence). CDR3 protein: CASSLGGSDQPQHF. DNA of the CDR3: TGTGCCAGCAGCTTGGGAGGGTCGGATCAGCCCCAGCATTTT.